The rows below give T cell receptor beta chains drawn from one sample of a study of shared clonotypes between healthy human individuals. TCRdb keeps only in-frame clones here, not all; method: immunoSEQ multiplex PCR. This sample carries 600,000 or so clones, 98% of them seen once, and the ten largest clones take 0.25% to 0.35%. Sequencing was carried out using naive CD8+ T cells sorted from blood. These receptors originate from a man aged 30 to 39 in good health. Each CDR3 is given with its conserved first and last residue. A D gene is named only where the DNA matches it firmly. A row's size may be missing; if present it is once, few, many or a size class.

j_gene,v_gene,abundance,d_gene,CDR3nt,CDR3aa
TRBJ2-2,TRBV11-3,-,-,TGTGCCAGCAGCCCCAGGCTCACCGGGGAGCTGTTTTTT,CASSPRLTGELFF
TRBJ2-7,TRBV19,-,-,TGTGCCAGTAGCCCCCCCGGGTTCTCCTACGAGCAGTACTTC,CASSPPGFSYEQYF
TRBJ2-2,TRBV5-1,-,-,TGCGCCAGCGGGCAGGGGGAGGCCACCGGGGAGCTGTTTTTT,CASGQGEATGELFF
TRBJ2-7,TRBV29-1,-,-,TGCAGCGTTGAAAGCGACAGGCCCTACGAGCAGTACTTC,CSVESDRPYEQYF
TRBJ2-7,TRBV9,-,TRBD2,TGTGCCAGCAGCCATCAGCTAGCGGGAGGAGGCGAGCAGTACTTC,CASSHQLAGGGEQYF
TRBJ2-7,TRBV29-1,-,-,TGCAGCGTTGGAACAGGCGGAACCTACGAGCAGTACTTC,CSVGTGGTYEQYF
TRBJ2-1,TRBV7-6,-,-,TGTGCCAGCAGCTTAGAACTAGACAATGAGCAGTTCTTC,CASSLELDNEQFF
TRBJ1-2,TRBV28,-,-,TGTGCCAGCAGCCGTGAATGGGAGGGAGATGGCTACACCTTC,CASSREWEGDGYTF
TRBJ1-2,TRBV6-5,once,-,TGTGCCAGCAGTTACTCTGGCCAGACTTATGGCTACACCTTC,CASSYSGQTYGYTF
TRBJ1-3,TRBV25-1,-,-,TGTGCCAGCAGTGAGGAACGCTCTGGAAACACCATATATTTT,CASSEERSGNTIYF
TRBJ1-2,TRBV7-8,-,-,TGTGCCAGCAGCTTAGCGTGGGGAGGCTACACCTTC,CASSLAWGGYTF
TRBJ1-5,TRBV4-1,once,TRBD1,TGCGCCAGCAGCCAGATGGACAGGGTTGGCAATCAGCCCCAGCATTTT,CASSQMDRVGNQPQHF
TRBJ2-3,TRBV11-3,once,-,TGTGCCAGCAGCTTAGGTGGAGGGATTGGGACAGATACGCAGTATTTT,CASSLGGGIGTDTQYF
TRBJ2-2,TRBV9,-,TRBD1,TGTGCCAGCAGCCTTAACGACAGGGGCACGTACACCGGGGAGCTGTTTTTT,CASSLNDRGTYTGELFF
TRBJ1-5,TRBV5-1,-,TRBD1,TGCGCCAGTAGGACAGGGTTCAATCAGCCCCAGCATTTT,CASRTGFNQPQHF
TRBJ1-2,TRBV11-1,-,TRBD1,TGTGCCAGCAGCCATCCACGACGACAGGGCATTCGCGATGGCTACACCTTC,CASSHPRRQGIRDGYTF
TRBJ2-3,TRBV5-5,-,TRBD1,TGTGCCAGCAGCGGGAACAGGGGGCCGGGGGGCACAGATACGCAGTATTTT,CASSGNRGPGGTDTQYF
TRBJ2-5,TRBV27,-,-,TGTGCCAGCAGTTTACATCGCAGCCAAGAGACCCAGTACTTC,CASSLHRSQETQYF
TRBJ2-6,TRBV7-9,-,-,TGTGCCAGCAGCCCAGTGGGGGGCTCTGGGGCCAACGTCCTGACTTTC,CASSPVGGSGANVLTF
TRBJ2-7,TRBV11-3,-,-,TGTGCCAGCAGCTTAGAGTCACAGGGTAGGAAGGGCGAGCAGTACTTC,CASSLESQGRKGEQYF
TRBJ2-7,TRBV9,-,-,TGTGCCAGCAGCGTTGGCAGGGCTCCTTACGAGCAGTACTTC,CASSVGRAPYEQYF
TRBJ2-1,TRBV18,-,TRBD2,TGTGCCAGCGCCGGGACTAGTCCCAGCTCCTACAATGAGCAGTTCTTC,CASAGTSPSSYNEQFF
TRBJ1-1,TRBV29-1,-,TRBD1,TGCAGCGTTGTTGGGACAGTGAACACTGAAGCTTTCTTT,CSVVGTVNTEAFF
TRBJ2-1,TRBV5-6,-,-,TGTGCCAGCAGCTTGTTGAACAATGAGCAGTTCTTC,CASSLLNNEQFF
TRBJ1-2,TRBV20-1,-,-,TGCAGTGCTAGACTGGACGGCCCGAGCACCTTC,CSARLDGPSTF
TRBJ2-2,TRBV5-6,-,-,TGTGCCAGCAGCTTTGGGCACCCGGGCGGGGAGCTGTTTTTT,CASSFGHPGGELFF
TRBJ2-7,TRBV27,-,-,TGTGCCAGCAGAGGGGGGGGCCACGAGCAGTACTTC,CASRGGGHEQYF
TRBJ2-1,TRBV27,once,-,TGTGCCAGCAGCCCAACCCCCGGGAGCTCCTACAATGAGCAGTTCTTC,CASSPTPGSSYNEQFF
TRBJ1-2,TRBV9,-,-,TGTGCCAGCAGCCCCTTGGGGCAGTCCGTCTATGGCTACACCTTC,CASSPLGQSVYGYTF
TRBJ2-2,TRBV11-3,-,-,TGTGCCAGCAGTAAAAGGGAATTCGCGAACACCGGGGAGCTGTTTTTT,CASSKREFANTGELFF
TRBJ2-7,TRBV7-9,-,-,TGTGCCAGCAGCTCTTTAATCCGGACTGGAGGGGAGCAGTACTTC,CASSSLIRTGGEQYF
TRBJ2-2,TRBV6-5,-,TRBD2,TGTGCCGCGGGGGACCAAAACACCGGGGAGCTGTTTTTT,CAAGDQNTGELFF
TRBJ2-1,TRBV2,-,-,TGTGCCAGCAGAGCGACCTTCCTTCTATCCTACAATGAGCAGTTCTTC,CASRATFLLSYNEQFF
TRBJ2-7,TRBV19,-,TRBD1,TGTGCCAGTAGTATGGGGACAGGTTCCTACGAGCAGTACTTC,CASSMGTGSYEQYF
TRBJ2-3,TRBV29-1,-,TRBD2,TGCAGCGTTGAAGATGTCCTAGCGGGAAACACAGATACGCAGTATTTT,CSVEDVLAGNTDTQYF
TRBJ1-1,TRBV27,-,-,TGTGCCAGCAGTTTATACGTAAACACTGAAGCTTTCTTT,CASSLYVNTEAFF
TRBJ2-2,TRBV6-6,-,TRBD1,TGTGCCAGCAGTGACCCGACAGGGGAGGCCGGGGAGCTGTTTTTT,CASSDPTGEAGELFF
TRBJ1-4,TRBV27,-,TRBD1,TGTGCCAGCAGTTCGTACAGGGGGCTCGATGAAAAACTGTTTTTT,CASSSYRGLDEKLFF
TRBJ1-1,TRBV7-9,-,-,TGTGCCAGCAGCCCCGCTGCAGGGTATCTTGGCGCTGAAGCTTTCTTT,CASSPAAGYLGAEAFF
TRBJ2-1,TRBV7-2,-,-,TGTGCCAGCAGCTTTCAAGGGGGGGAGCCCTACAATGAGCAGTTCTTC,CASSFQGGEPYNEQFF
TRBJ2-7,TRBV7-4,-,-,TGTGCCAGCAGCTTACCCGCCGGGACCACCTACGAGCAGTACTTC,CASSLPAGTTYEQYF
TRBJ2-5,TRBV15,-,-,TGTGCCACCAGTTTAGTCGGCGACCAAGAGACCCAGTACTTC,CATSLVGDQETQYF
TRBJ2-1,TRBV7-8,-,TRBD2,TGTGCCAGCAGCTTAACTACTAGCGTGAATGAGCAGTTCTTC,CASSLTTSVNEQFF